The sequence of this T cell receptor (beta chain) was determined in a study of T-cell reconstitution after alpha-beta-depleted transplantation in children. Molecular barcoding with unique molecular identifiers was used for the TCRbeta library. TCRdb called the PCR reads again in MiXCR, with one record for every CDR3 protein. This table has around 480,000 distinct CDR3 sequences, approximately 32% appearing once. A few counts support this clonotype. Germline V gives CDR1 LNHDA, CDR2 SQIVND (reference sequence). The V and J ends lost 6 bases and 0 bases respectively, with 11 bases between them. This CDR3 has 14 residues.

This clonotype was obtained from a human donor who donated a stem cell graft to a child with aplastic anemia. This chain joins TRBV19 and TRBJ1-1; the D gene is possibly TRBD1 (6 bases). Material: PBMCs from the stem cell graft donor, obtained from the stem cell graft. CDR3 nucleotides: TGTGCCAGTAGGAAGGGACATTTGAACACTGAAGCTTTCTTT. This sequence encodes CASRKGHLNTEAFF.